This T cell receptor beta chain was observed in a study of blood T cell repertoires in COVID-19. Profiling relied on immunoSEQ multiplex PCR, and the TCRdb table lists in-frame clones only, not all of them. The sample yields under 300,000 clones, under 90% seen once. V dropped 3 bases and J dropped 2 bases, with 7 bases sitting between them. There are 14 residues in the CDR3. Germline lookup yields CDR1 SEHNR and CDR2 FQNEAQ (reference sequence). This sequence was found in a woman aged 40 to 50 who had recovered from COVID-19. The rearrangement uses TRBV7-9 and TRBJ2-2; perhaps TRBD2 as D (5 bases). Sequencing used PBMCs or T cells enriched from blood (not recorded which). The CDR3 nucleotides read TGTGCCAGCAGCTTTGGGAGCAACACCGGGGAGCTGTTTTTT. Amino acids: CASSFGSNTGELFF.